The clone carrying this T cell receptor (beta chain) was picked up a small number of times. What it binds is unknown. This entry comes from a study of OX40 agonist ivuxolimab in advanced cancers. Study summary: Patients were given ivuxolimab, an antibody that agonizes OX40 (CD134). Partial responses were achieved by three patients, one with hepatocellular carcinoma and two with cutaneous melanoma.

Clones were sequenced by immunoSEQ multiplex PCR, and TCRdb holds only the in-frame ones, with some missing. The data contain approximately 58,000 clones, roughly 81% of them seen just once; the ten biggest clones take up under 3%. This CDR3 comprises 17 residues. V was pared by 5 bases and J by 3 bases, with 11 bases of the junction left unmatched. The germline CDR1 and CDR2 sequences are MDHEN and SYDVKM. Study-level findings and limits: No antigen was identified for the clonally expanded peripheral T cells. CD8+ T cells (on average) carried more expanded clones than CD4+ T cells.

The V and J genes are TRBV28 and TRBJ2-3; 10 bases agree with TRBD1. The TCR sequence derives from an adult with an advanced solid tumor such as melanoma, head and neck, liver or kidney cancer. This specimen consisted of CD4+ or CD8+ T cells sorted from blood, obtained in a trial of the OX40 agonist ivuxolimab. This CDR3 is CASSPGDRGKETDTQYF. CDR3 sequence (DNA): TGTGCCAGCAGTCCCGGGGACAGGGGAAAGGAAACAGATACGCAGTATTTT.